These T cell receptor beta chains were read from a single sample in a study of identical twins. TCRdb passed the 5' RACE reads through MiXCR, listing each CDR3 protein once. The sample lists about 700,000 distinct CDR3 sequences, around 8.6% occurring once. These same data were also listed under a study on yellow fever vaccine responses in identical twins.

Sequenced sample: PBMCs. Receptors were obtained from a woman aged 18-35 years in good health. The CDR3 runs from the conserved cysteine through the conserved F or W. The D gene is left open where the match is weak. Part of the rows lack a size; the others show once, few, many or a class for expanded clones.

few	TRBV4-1	.	16	TRBJ2-3	TGCGCCAGCAGCCAAGACTCGGGCAGCTTCACAGATACGCAGTATTTT	CASSQDSGSFTDTQYF
.	TRBV18	TRBD1	16	TRBJ2-1	TGTGCCAGCTCACCAGATCTCCAGGGGGCATTGGGTGAGCAGTTCTTC	CASSPDLQGALGEQFF
few	TRBV18	TRBD2	15	TRBJ2-1	TGTGCCAGCTCACACCCCAGCGGGGGGGCCCATGAGCAGTTCTTC	CASSHPSGGAHEQFF
few	TRBV5-1	TRBD2	15	TRBJ2-1	TGCGCCAGCAGCTTCTGGAGCGGGGACGACAATGAGCAGTTCTTC	CASSFWSGDDNEQFF
.	TRBV7-9	TRBD1	15	TRBJ1-1	TGTGCCAGCAGCCAGGACAGGGGGCCTTTCAGTGAAGCTTTCTTT	CASSQDRGPFSEAFF
few	TRBV27	.	16	TRBJ1-6	TGTGCCAGCAGTCCCCTCCGCAGACCCGAAAATTCACCCCTCCACTTT	CASSPLRRPENSPLHF
few	TRBV28	.	15	TRBJ2-7	TGTGCCAGCAACCTGAGTGTCGGGGGGCCCTACGAGCAGTACTTC	CASNLSVGGPYEQYF
.	TRBV12-3/TRBV12-4	.	14	TRBJ2-3	TGTGCCAGCAGTTTAGGGCACAGCTGGTATACGCAGTATTTT	CASSLGHSWYTQYF
few	TRBV15	.	16	TRBJ2-2	TGTGCCACCAGCACTCCGACAGATTCTAACACCGGGGAGCTGTTTTTT	CATSTPTDSNTGELFF
few	TRBV9	.	13	TRBJ2-5	TGTGCCAGCAGCTACGGAGTAGGCGAGACCCAGTACTTC	CASSYGVGETQYF
.	TRBV6-2/TRBV6-3	.	14	TRBJ2-7	TGTGCCAGCACCCCGGCGGCGGGCACATACGAGCAGTACTTC	CASTPAAGTYEQYF
few	TRBV29-1	.	15	TRBJ1-1	TGCAGCGTTGCAGGCCGACCGGGGGTGAACACTGAAGCTTTCTTT	CSVAGRPGVNTEAFF
few	TRBV6-1	TRBD1	14	TRBJ1-5	TGTGCCAGCAGCGGGACAGGTATCAATCAGCCCCAGCATTTT	CASSGTGINQPQHF
few	TRBV6-1	TRBD1	14	TRBJ2-7	TGTGCCAGCAGCTCCGGGACAGGGGGTCAAGAGCAGTACTTC	CASSSGTGGQEQYF
many	TRBV3-1	TRBD2	17	TRBJ2-2	TGTGCCAGCAGCCAAGCAGAACTAGCGGGAGGTTCCGGGGAGCTGTTTTTT	CASSQAELAGGSGELFF
.	TRBV6-4	.	15	TRBJ2-1	TGTGCCAGCAGTCTAGGACCAAACCCCTACAATGAGCAGTTCTTC	CASSLGPNPYNEQFF
few	TRBV6-6	.	13	TRBJ2-7	TGTGCCAGCAGACCAGGGAAAACCTACGAGCAGTACTTC	CASRPGKTYEQYF
few	TRBV12-3/TRBV12-4	.	16	TRBJ2-3	TGTGCCAGCAGTTTTACGGCAGGGGGGTTCACAGATACGCAGTATTTT	CASSFTAGGFTDTQYF